Listed here is a single TCR beta chain. Its antigen remains unidentified. These data come from a study of cytomegalovirus exposure and HLA in healthy donors. The PCR employed 60 Vbeta primers together with 13 Jbeta primers. Clones were read by immunoSEQ multiplex PCR, and TCRdb kept only the in-frame ones, dropping some. The sample has about 180,000 clones, 82% seen once. J was trimmed by 6 bases and V by 5 bases; bases with no gene match: 7. The CDR3 has 15 residues. The germline CDR1 and CDR2 sequences are SEHNR and FQNEAQ (reference sequence). Study-wide findings and caveats: CMV antigen specificity of a few CMV-associated chains was confirmed in vitro. Near-uniform donor sequencing depth was presumed by presence/absence analyses.

The sequencing input was PBMCs. This clonotype originated in a man between 40 and 49 years old in good health and CMV-seronegative. This chain connects TRBV7-9 to TRBJ1-2; 12 bases are shared with TRBD1. CDR3 sequence: CASSLGDRGRDGYTF. The CDR3, as DNA: TGTGCCAGCAGCCTAGGGGACAGGGGGCGGGATGGCTACACCTTC.